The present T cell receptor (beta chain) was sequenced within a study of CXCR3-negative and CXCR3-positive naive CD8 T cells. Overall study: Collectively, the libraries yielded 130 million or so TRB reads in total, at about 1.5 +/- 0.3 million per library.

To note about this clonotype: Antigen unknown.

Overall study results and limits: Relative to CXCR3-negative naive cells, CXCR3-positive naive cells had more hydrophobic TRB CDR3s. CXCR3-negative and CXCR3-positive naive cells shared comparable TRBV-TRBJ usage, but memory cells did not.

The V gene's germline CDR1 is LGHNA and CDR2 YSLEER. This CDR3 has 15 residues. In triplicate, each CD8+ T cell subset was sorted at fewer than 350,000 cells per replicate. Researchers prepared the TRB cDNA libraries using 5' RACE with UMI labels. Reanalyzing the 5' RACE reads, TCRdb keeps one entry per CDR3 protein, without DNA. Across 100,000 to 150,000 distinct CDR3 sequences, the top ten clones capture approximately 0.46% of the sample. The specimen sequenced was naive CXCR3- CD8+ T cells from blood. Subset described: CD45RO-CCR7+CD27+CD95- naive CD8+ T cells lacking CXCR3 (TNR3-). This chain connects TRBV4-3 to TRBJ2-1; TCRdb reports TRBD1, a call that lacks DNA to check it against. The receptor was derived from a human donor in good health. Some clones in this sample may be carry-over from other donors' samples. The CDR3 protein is CASSRRTGGADEQFF.